What follows are 24 T cell receptor beta chains derived from one specimen sequenced in a study of regulatory T cells in long-lasting Graves disease (dated by TCRdb to the early 2020s). Library prep was done by multiplex PCR. This sample was sequenced with an Illumina HiSeq 4000. TCR beta libraries were built with iRepertoire HTBI primers and Arm-PCR amplification of CDR3 regions. TCRdb reran the public reads through fastp at Q25 and MiXCR, keeping productive beta chains. Under each unique CDR3 protein, matching rows form one entry showing the most common genes and DNA. The table for this sample lists 600,000 to 800,000 distinct CDR3 sequences; 25% to 35% of them were counted only once. The top ten hold around 40% of the sample. The time point label of this sample denotes: persistent/refractory GD, antithyroid drugs over 5 years with positive TRAb. For both TCR sequencing and RNA sequencing, RNA was extracted from PBMCs in TRIzol.

The sample here was peripheral blood mononuclear cells (PBMCs), taken when the disease was refractory, from a patient treated with antithyroid drugs. These receptors originate from a female donor with Graves disease.

The chain couples TRBV12-3 or TRBV12-4 to TRBJ2-5; 9 positions match TRBD2. CDR3 length: 15 residues. With 6 bases clipped from V and 4 bases from J, the junction kept 9 bases outside the gene matches. This CDR3 reads CASRSSGSPLETQYF. CDR3 DNA sequence: TGTGCCAGCAGAAGTAGCGGGAGCCCGCTAGAGACCCAGTACTTC.

Worth noting for this clonotype: Since a much larger clone is just one base distant, this may be a read error. V and J are TRBV12-3 or TRBV12-4 and TRBJ1-3; a weak D match, TRBD1 (6 bases). This CDR3 has 14 amino acids. Trimming stripped 6 bases from V and 4 bases from J, with 13 bases between. The CDR3 is CASRGAGWGNTIYF. Written as DNA, the CDR3 is TGTGCCAGCAGGGGGGCAGGCTGGGGAAACACCATATATTTT.

This clonotype was detected many times. This sequence joins TRBV27 and TRBJ2-2; 7 positions agree with TRBD1. V trimming: 6 bases; J trimming: 6 bases; junction bases outside the gene matches: 10. The CDR3 runs 15 residues. Germline-derived CDR1 and CDR2 are MNHEY and SMNVEV (reference sequence). The CDR3 DNA reads as TGTGCCAGCAGGCTAACACAGGGGTGGGCCGGGGAGCTGTTTTTT. This encodes CASRLTQGWAGELFF.

CDR3 DNA sequence: TGTGCCAGCAGCATATCCCCCACAGGGAGCTCTGGAAACACCATATATTTT. Its translation: CASSISPTGSSGNTIYF. V and J are TRBV2 and TRBJ1-3, with D perhaps TRBD1 (6 bases). This CDR3 has 17 amino acids. Trimming cost V 6 bases and J 0 bases, with 18 bases left between them. The germline gives CDR1 SNHLY, CDR2 FYNNEI.

The chain links TRBV5-1 to TRBJ1-1; no definite D call. Trimming stripped 0 bases from V and 6 bases from J, with 15 bases between. The CDR3 loop spans 15 amino acids. CDR1 is SGHRS and CDR2 is YFSETQ in the germline V gene. DNA of the CDR3: TGCGCCAGCAGCTTGGATCCAGACAACTATTCTGAAGCTTTCTTT. Protein product: CASSLDPDNYSEAFF.

This clonotype was observed a handful of times. This chain links TRBV5-1 with TRBJ2-7, with TRBD2 as a possible D gene (6 bases). There are 15 residues in the CDR3. V shed 0 bases and J shed 7 bases, with 17 bases lying between them. CDR1 and CDR2 (germline): SGHRS, YFSETQ. The CDR3, as DNA: TGCGCCAGCAGCTTGGCCGGAGGGACCCCAGGAGAGCAGTACTTC. Translation: CASSLAGGTPGEQYF. Full variable domain (outside the CDR3, taken from reference TRBV5-1 and TRBJ2-7): KAGVTQTPRYLIKTRGQQVTLSCSPISGHRSVSWYQQTPGQGLQFLFEYFSETQRNKGNFPGRFSGRQFSNSRSEMNVSTLELGDSALYLCASSLAGGTPGEQYFGPGTRLTVT.

This clonotype appeared once. V and J are TRBV28 and TRBJ1-2, with 9 bases matching TRBD1. After removal of 6 bases from V and 7 bases from J, the junction contained 12 bases not matched to a gene. CDR1 and CDR2 (germline): MDHEN, SYDVKM. The CDR3 totals 15 residues. The CDR3 spells CASSPTSRDRVGYTF. The CDR3 DNA reads as TGTGCCAGCAGCCCAACTTCCCGGGACAGGGTTGGCTACACCTTC.

The chain is built from TRBV6-1 and TRBJ1-3, with TRBD1 identical over 7 bases. Per germline, CDR1 MNHNS and CDR2 SASEGT. This CDR3 contains 14 residues. V dropped 7 bases and J dropped 1; count of bases not matched to a gene: 4. The CDR3 here is CASKYRGSGNTIYF. CDR3 nucleotide sequence: TGTGCCAGCAAGTACAGGGGATCTGGAAACACCATATATTTT.

V usage is TRBV7-9 and J usage is TRBJ1-6, with D possibly matching TRBD1 (5 bases). This CDR3 has 15 amino acids. Per germline, CDR1 SEHNR and CDR2 FQNEAQ (reference sequence). V shed 5 bases and J shed 9 bases, with 17 bases lying between them. CDR3 sequence reads: CASSPPGEIVSPLHF. The CDR3 nucleotides read TGTGCCAGCAGCCCGCCGGGGGAGATCGTTTCACCCCTCCACTTT.

The gene calls are TRBV12-3 or TRBV12-4 and TRBJ1-2; D remains ambiguous. CDR3 length: 15 amino acids. Trimming took off 1 base at V and 5 bases at J, with 14 bases between the two ends. CDR3 sequence: CASSLVGGREYGYTF. The CDR3 nucleotides are TGTGCCAGCAGTTTAGTGGGCGGCCGAGAGTATGGCTACACCTTC.

This clonotype has only a few counts. The chain joins TRBV10-3 to TRBJ2-7, with TRBD2 identical over 9 bases. J gave up 3 bases and V 0 bases, and 6 bases lay outside the gene matches. This CDR3 comprises 16 residues. Per germline, CDR1 ENHRY and CDR2 SYGVKD. CDR3 coding DNA: TGTGCCATCAGTGAGTCGGAGACTAGCGGAGGCTACGAGCAGTACTTC. Protein product: CAISESETSGGYEQYF.

A few counts support this clonotype. The rearrangement joins TRBV25-1 to TRBJ1-2, with 8 bases matching TRBD1. Looked up from germline, CDR1 is MGHDK and CDR2 is SYGVNS. This CDR3 region has 16 residues. Trimming took 4 bases from V and 4 from J; bases not matched to a gene: 11. The CDR3, as DNA: TGTGCCAGCAGTGGGTTGACAGGGGACCTGATCTATGGCTACACCTTC. Its protein product is CASSGLTGDLIYGYTF.

The chain joins TRBV7-9 to TRBJ1-2; 7 bases are shared with TRBD1. This CDR3 spans 17 amino acids. CDR1 is SEHNR and CDR2 is FQNEAQ in the germline V gene (reference sequence). V shed 5 bases and J 2 bases; nucleotides not matched to a gene: 14. CDR3 DNA: TGTGCCAGCAGCCCCGACTTACGCGGCAGGGGGAACTATGGCTACACCTTC. Amino acid sequence: CASSPDLRGRGNYGYTF.

The chain is built from TRBV19 and TRBJ1-5, with D perhaps matching TRBD1 (5 bases). The V gene lost 10 bases and the J gene lost 1 base, with 20 bases spanning the gap. CDR1 is LNHDA and CDR2 is SQIVND in the germline V gene (reference sequence). CDR3 size: 16 residues. The CDR3 DNA follows: TGTGCCACCTGCTCGGGGAGGGGAATGAGCAATCAGCCCCAGCATTTT. Translating gives CATCSGRGMSNQPQHF.

Many counts were recorded for this clonotype. The chain recombines TRBV6-2 or TRBV6-3 with TRBJ1-2; tentatively, D is TRBD1 (6 bases). The germline V gene has CDR1 MNHEY and CDR2 SVGEGT. The CDR3 spans 11 residues. V was pared by 6 bases and J by 7 bases, with 9 bases between. The CDR3 nucleotides are TGTGCCAGCAGGGGACACCTTGGCTACACCTTC. Translation gives CASRGHLGYTF.

The rearrangement uses TRBV19 and TRBJ1-2, with D maybe TRBD1 (5 bases). The germline V gene has CDR1 LNHDA and CDR2 SQIVND (reference sequence). This CDR3 region has 13 residues. V lost 5 bases to trimming and J lost 8 bases, with 15 bases between them. The CDR3 here is CASSSLVGDGYTF. The CDR3 bases are TGTGCCAGTAGTTCCCTGGTGGGGGACGGCTACACCTTC.

In its sample, this clonotype was seen many times. The genes are TRBV28 and TRBJ1-2; D is unclear. Germline V gene sequence: CDR1 MDHEN, CDR2 SYDVKM. CDR3 length: 13 residues. The V end was cut by 2 bases, the J end by 8 bases, with 12 bases between. The CDR3 region is CASSLLPLEGYTF. As DNA, the CDR3 is TGTGCCAGCAGTTTACTGCCACTGGAAGGCTACACCTTC.

V is TRBV12-3 or TRBV12-4 and J is TRBJ1-4; TRBD1 aligns across 7 bases. V was pared by 5 bases and J by 3 bases, with 0 bases of the junction left unmatched. This CDR3 has 13 amino acids. CDR3 loop: CASSTGANEKLFF. DNA for the CDR3: TGTGCCAGCAGTACAGGGGCTAATGAAAAACTGTTTTTT.

In this sample, this clonotype turned up a few times. The chain is built from TRBV12-3 or TRBV12-4 and TRBJ2-3; 9 bases are shared with TRBD2. Trimming removed 6 bases from V and 2 bases from J; junction bases left unmatched: 9. The CDR3 is made up of 16 amino acids. The CDR3 is CASSLGTSGFTDTQYF. In nucleotides, the CDR3 is TGTGCCAGCAGCTTGGGTACTAGCGGGTTCACAGATACGCAGTATTTT.

The chain recombines TRBV12-3 or TRBV12-4 with TRBJ1-5, with TRBD1 identical over 7 bases. V was clipped by 3 bases and J by 4 bases; unmatched bases: 9. The CDR3 runs 16 residues. The CDR3 sequence: CASSFPSGQINQPQHF. CDR3 nucleotide sequence: TGTGCCAGCAGTTTCCCATCGGGACAGATTAATCAGCCCCAGCATTTT.

The CDR3 region is CSAAPGLNSNQPQHF. CDR3 in DNA: TGCAGTGCTGCACCGGGCCTCAATAGCAATCAGCCCCAGCATTTT. V gene TRBV20-1 combines with J gene TRBJ1-5; the D is unclear. Between the trimmed V and J ends, which lost 5 bases and 0 bases, there was a span of 14 bases. The CDR3 length is 15 residues. Germline V lookup: CDR1 DFQATT, CDR2 SNEGSKA (reference sequence).

This rearrangement joins TRBV10-2 to TRBJ1-3; D may be TRBD1 (5 bases). The CDR3 spans 16 residues. The germline V and J ends were trimmed by 0 bases and 4 bases, with 13 bases remaining between them. Germline V CDR1 and CDR2: WSHSY, SAAADI. DNA for the CDR3: TGCGCCAGCAGTGAGTCGATCGGGGGTCGGGGAAACACCATATATTTT. It specifies CASSESIGGRGNTIYF.

The rearrangement joins TRBV5-5 to TRBJ2-2, with D maybe TRBD2 (5 bases). The germline V and J ends were trimmed by 4 bases and 5 bases, with 18 bases remaining between them. This CDR3 has 16 residues. Germline V gives CDR1 SGHKS, CDR2 YYEKEE (reference sequence). As DNA, the CDR3 is TGTGCCAGCAGCCCCGAGGGTGGGCCGCGGACCGGGGAGCTGTTTTTT. It encodes CASSPEGGPRTGELFF.

In its sample, this clonotype was seen a few times. The V call is TRBV27, the J call TRBJ2-7; 8 bases agree with TRBD2. Per germline, CDR1 MNHEY and CDR2 SMNVEV (reference sequence). The CDR3 contains 15 residues. Trimming cost V 5 bases and J 2 bases; bases outside gene matches: 8. CDR3 in DNA: TGTGCCAGCAGTCCCGTAACGGGAGGGGCCTACGAGCAGTACTTC. This translates into CASSPVTGGAYEQYF.